The entry below gives a single T cell receptor beta chain sequence along with its context. TCRdb processed the RT-PCR reads anew with MiXCR; each CDR3 protein has one entry. The table shows about 680,000 distinct CDR3 sequences, with approximately 15% occurring only once. V was pared by 5 bases and J by 7 bases, with 12 bases between. The CDR3 consists of 11 residues. Germline CDR1 DFQATT, CDR2 SNEGSKA (reference sequence). The TCR originated in a female donor in good health, serving as a healthy control. The rearrangement uses TRBV20-1 and TRBJ2-7; no definite D call. The source material was memory CD4+ T cells from blood. DNA for the CDR3: TGCAGTGCTGGACGGAGTGGGGAGCAGTACTTC. Protein product: CSAGRSGEQYF.